This T cell receptor (beta chain) comes out of a study of early T cells in non-severe SARS-CoV-2 infection. Study-level background: RNA in bulk from unsorted whole blood was sequenced, and chains were unpaired. Study-wide results and caveats: Matches to VDJdb favored anti-spike CD8 responses and missed private and CD4 specificities.

Unique molecular identifiers (one per individual cDNA molecule) were attached. TCRdb analysed the 5' RACE reads with MiXCR anew, one entry per CDR3 protein. The table includes roughly 77,000 distinct CDR3 sequences, approximately 12% detected once. A remark on this clonotype: The antigen is undetermined.

Specimen: whole blood. The receptor's source is an adult who was a healthcare worker with PCR-confirmed SARS-CoV-2 infection or an uninfected control (not recorded which).

In DNA, the CDR3 is TGTGCCAGCCGTCCTCCGGGCGGAGATACGCAGTATTTT. Encoded protein: CASRPPGGDTQYF. The V gene is TRBV6-1, the J gene TRBJ2-3; D uncertain. Looked up from germline, CDR1 is MNHNS and CDR2 is SASEGT. V was shortened by 8 bases and J by 5 bases, with 14 bases between the two germline ends. This CDR3 comprises 13 residues.